Shown below are 30 T cell receptor beta chains from a single sample sequenced in a study of tumor and adjacent non-tumor tissue in lung cancer. A modified ARM-PCR protocol with three rounds of nested PCR amplified TCRbeta. TCRdb redid the calling of the multiplex PCR reads with MiXCR, one entry per CDR3 protein. The repertoire holds about 86,000 distinct CDR3 sequences, with roughly 77% as singletons. The template was RNA from unsorted bulk tissue. More than 3 cm separated this lung sample from the edge of the tumor. Material: distant non-tumor lung tissue. The receptor source for this set is a woman aged 45 to 65 with non-small cell lung cancer.

Of note for this clonotype: A junction end diverges from the germline sequence, so it may reflect a read error. The chain uses TRBV11-2 and TRBJ2-1; TRBD2 might be the D (6 bases). Germline V gene lookup returns CDR1 SGHAT and CDR2 FQNNGV. This CDR3 has 15 residues. For the CDR3, the DNA is TGTGCTAGCAGCCCATGGGACTCAGGTATCAATGAGCAGCTCTTC. It codes for CASSPWDSGINEQLF. The entire variable domain, with the rest obtained from reference TRBV11-2 and TRBJ2-1, is as follows: EAGVAQSPRYKIIEKRQSVAFWCNPISGHATLYWYQQILGQGPKLLIQFQNNGVVDDSQLPKDRFSAERLKGVDSTLKIQPAKLEDSAVYLCASSPWDSGINEQLFGPGTRLTVL.

The V call is TRBV12-3 or TRBV12-4, the J call TRBJ2-7; tentatively, D is TRBD2 (6 bases). This CDR3 comprises 14 residues. With 1 base removed from V and 6 bases from J, the gap between germline ends came to 13 bases. The CDR3, as DNA: TGTGCCAGCAGTTTAGGCTGGAGGGATTTCGAGCAGTACTTC. Translated, it gives CASSLGWRDFEQYF.

With respect to this clonotype: One end of the junction is discordant with germline, which a read error may explain. J is TRBJ1-6 and V is TRBV6-5; D is unresolved. Germline lookup yields CDR1 MNHEY and CDR2 SVGAGI. This CDR3 region has 15 residues. CDR3 sequence: CGSSHQEAGSSPLHF. As DNA, the CDR3 is TGTGGCAGCAGCCATCAGGAGGCGGGAAGTTCACCCCTCCATTTT.

Worth noting for this clonotype: A much more abundant neighbour one base away suggests this may be a read error. The chain recombines TRBV13 with TRBJ2-2, with D perhaps being TRBD1 or TRBD2 (6 bases each). CDR3 length equals 15 residues. Germline lookup yields CDR1 PRHDT and CDR2 FYEKMQ (reference sequence). In nucleotides, the CDR3 is TGTGCCAGCAGCCCCGGAGGGCGGGACACCTGGGAGCTGTTTTTT. It is translated as CASSPGGRDTWELFF.

Concerning this clonotype itself: A read error may produce the germline difference seen at one junction end. This sequence joins TRBV29-1 and TRBJ2-7; no clear D. The length of the CDR3 is 11 residues. Germline values: CDR1 SQVTM, CDR2 ANQGSEA. The CDR3 coding sequence is TGCACCGTTGAAGATTTCGATGAGCAGTACTTC. Its translation is CTVEDFDEQYF.

By share, this clonotype counts as medium-sized. The rearrangement joins TRBV6-6 to TRBJ2-5, with D hard to call. CDR1 and CDR2 from the germline V gene are MNHNY and SVGAGI (reference sequence). The CDR3 length is 13 residues. V lost 6 bases and J lost 2, with 10 bases in between. CDR3 in DNA: TGTGCCAGCAGCCCCAGCGAGCAAGAGACCCAGTACTTC. It yields the protein CASSPSEQETQYF.

Points on this clonotype: This may be a read error, as it is one base from a much larger clone. This chain joins TRBV7-2 and TRBJ1-6; D is ambiguous. Germline V gene sequence: CDR1 SGHTA, CDR2 FQGNSA. The CDR3 spans 11 residues. This CDR3 is CASSLNSPVHF. The CDR3 DNA reads as TGTGCCAGCAGTCTTAATTCACCCGTCCACTTT.

Details on this clonotype: Here the CDR3 omits its conserved ending phenylalanine or tryptophan, so a read error is the likely source. This chain joins TRBV11-2 and TRBJ2-7, with D perhaps being TRBD1 or TRBD2 (5 bases each). The CDR3 spans 14 residues. V was cut by 1 base and J by 3 bases, with 10 bases left in between. The germline gives CDR1 SGHAT, CDR2 FQNNGV. The CDR3 DNA reads TGTGCCAGCAGCTTAGTTAGGGACCACTACGAGCAGTACTAC. Its protein product is CASSLVRDHYEQYY.

This sequence joins TRBV11-2 and TRBJ1-1; D is uncertain. The CDR3 is 15 residues long. Germline assignment: CDR1 SGHAT and CDR2 FQNNGV. The chain's CDR3 is CVNSLEPWANTEAFF. CDR3 sequence (DNA): TGTGTCAACAGCTTAGAGCCGTGGGCGAACACTGAAGCTTTCTTT.

This clonotype was observed a few times. The chain couples TRBV7-3 to TRBJ2-7, with D maybe TRBD1 (5 bases). Per germline, CDR1 SGHTA and CDR2 FQGTGA. There are 13 residues in the CDR3. V lost 6 bases, J lost 3 bases, and 12 bases lay in between. The CDR3 protein is CASSSDTYYEQYF. CDR3 DNA: TGTGCCAGCAGTTCGGACACATACTACGAGCAGTACTTC.

With regard to this clonotype: One junction end disagrees with the germline gene, perhaps due to a read error. The chain combines TRBV11-3 with TRBJ2-2; 9 positions match TRBD1. CDR1 and CDR2 (germline): SGHNT, YENEEA. This CDR3 comprises 15 residues. DNA of the CDR3: TGTGCCAGCAGCGCGGGACAGGGAGATATCGGGGAGTTGTTTTTT. Translated, it gives CASSAGQGDIGELFF.

To note about this clonotype: The junction differs from germline at one of its ends, possibly a read error. The chain combines TRBV4-2 with TRBJ1-5; D gene unclear. The CDR3 runs to 15 residues. Germline V lookup: CDR1 LGHNA, CDR2 YNFKEQ. This chain's CDR3 is CASSQDLTSNRPRHF. The CDR3, as DNA: TGCGCCAGCAGCCAAGACCTCACTAGCAATCGGCCCCGGCATTTT.

A few counts support this clonotype. This chain links TRBV20-1 with TRBJ2-7, with D possibly being TRBD1 (6 bases). CDR1 DFQATT and CDR2 SNEGSKA come from the germline V gene (reference sequence). V was trimmed by 2 bases and J by 3 bases, leaving 17 bases between them. The CDR3 has 15 amino acids. The CDR3 here is CSARSSGDADYEQYF. For the CDR3, the DNA is TGCAGTGCTAGATCCTCAGGGGACGCGGACTACGAGCAGTACTTC.

Concerning this clonotype itself: This may come from a read error, since a much larger clone is one base off. The chain combines TRBV20-1 with TRBJ2-3; tentatively, D is TRBD2 (8 bases). This CDR3 region has 14 residues. The germline V gene encodes CDR1 DFQATT and CDR2 SNEGSKA (reference sequence). As DNA, the CDR3 is TGCAGTGCTGGTAGCGGGATCGGGACAGAAACGCAGTATTTT. Translation gives CSAGSGIGTETQYF.

This chain links TRBV12-3 or TRBV12-4 with TRBJ1-3; no definite D call. Trimming stripped 6 bases from V and 2 bases from J, with 14 bases between. The CDR3 sequence is 15 residues long. The CDR3 loop reads CASRVEGAPGNTIYF. The CDR3 bases are TGTGCCAGCAGAGTAGAGGGCGCCCCTGGAAACACCATATATTTT.

This clonotype has just one count. The junction and the germline gene differ at one end; a read error may be behind it. The genes are TRBV11-2 and TRBJ2-7; 9 bases are a match to TRBD1. The germline V gene encodes CDR1 SGHAT and CDR2 FQNNGV. The CDR3 loop spans 15 amino acids. CDR3 amino acids: CVSNTGTGRTYDQYF. CDR3 coding DNA: TGTGTCAGCAACACCGGGACAGGGCGCACCTACGATCAGTACTTT. Variable domain in full (rest from reference TRBV11-2 and TRBJ2-7): EAGVAQSPRYKIIEKRQSVAFWCNPISGHATLYWYQQILGQGPKLLIQFQNNGVVDDSQLPKDRFSAERLKGVDSTLKIQPAKLEDSAVYLCVSNTGTGRTYDQYFGPGTRLTVT.

Remarks on this clonotype: An end of the junction differs from the germline gene, which may be a read error. The chain combines TRBV29-1 with TRBJ1-2; 7 bases are shared with TRBD1. The CDR3 covers 13 residues. Germline-derived CDR1 and CDR2 are SQVTM and ANQGSEA. The CDR3 region is CNVKEQGSYGYIF. The CDR3 nucleotides read TGCAACGTGAAGGAACAGGGGAGCTATGGCTACATCTTC.

Turning to this clonotype: Relative to the germline gene, one junction end is altered; a read error may explain this. This rearrangement joins TRBV11-3 to TRBJ2-1; 9 bases align to TRBD2. Germline lookup yields CDR1 SGHNT and CDR2 YENEEA. There are 17 residues in the CDR3. CDR3 in DNA: TGTGCAAGCAGCTTAGGGACTAGCAGCAACTCCTACAATGAGCTGTTCTTC. It specifies CASSLGTSSNSYNELFF.

This clonotype was seen only once. A much larger clone differs from this one at a single base, so this may be a read error. The chain couples TRBV7-3 to TRBJ2-7; 7 nucleotides agree with TRBD2. Germline CDR1 is SGHTA and CDR2 is FQGTGA. The trim removed 8 bases at V and 1 base at J, leaving 8 bases unmatched. The length of the CDR3 is 14 residues. DNA of the CDR3: TGTGCCAGCGCCCTGTGGGAGGGGTCCTACGAGCAGTACTTC. It yields the protein CASALWEGSYEQYF. Together with reference TRBV7-3 and TRBJ2-7, the CDR3 gives the full variable domain: GAGVSQTPSNKVTEKGKYVELRCDPISGHTALYWYRQSLGQGPEFLIYFQGTGAADDSGLPNDRFFAVRPEGSVSTLKIQRTERGDSAVYLCASALWEGSYEQYFGPGTRLTVT.

In this sample, this clonotype turned up a few times. This may be a read error, as it is one base from a much larger clone. The chain uses TRBV14 and TRBJ2-1; D perhaps matches TRBD2 (5 bases). This CDR3 has 16 residues. Germline-derived CDR1 and CDR2 are SGHDN and FVKESK. Trimming left V 3 bases short and J 4 bases short, with 16 bases between. The CDR3 DNA reads TGTGCCAGCAGCCATATAGCGAGAGTTGTATACAATGAGCAGTTCTTC. Protein: CASSHIARVVYNEQFF.

The rearrangement uses TRBV6-5 and TRBJ2-2; D is unclear. Germline CDR1 and CDR2: MNHEY and SVGAGI. The CDR3 is 16 residues long. V lost 6 bases and J 4 bases, leaving 18 bases between the germline ends. The CDR3 protein is CASSSGTEYSTGELFF. DNA of the CDR3: TGTGCCAGCAGCTCCGGAACAGAATATTCCACCGGGGAGCTGTTTTTT.

This clonotype was found a few times. The junction does not match germline at one end; this may be a read error. The gene calls are TRBV11-2 and TRBJ2-1; 9 nucleotides line up with TRBD2. This CDR3 region has 16 residues. Germline V gene lookup returns CDR1 SGHAT and CDR2 FQNNGV. CDR3 region: CAISSPAGGGVSEQFF. In DNA form, the CDR3 reads TGTGCCATCAGCTCCCCGGCGGGAGGGGGAGTCAGTGAGCAGTTCTTC.

As concerns this clonotype: The final CDR3 position lacks the conserved phenylalanine or tryptophan, pointing to a likely read error. This rearrangement joins TRBV11-2 to TRBJ2-1, with D possibly being TRBD2 (5 bases). The germline gives CDR1 SGHAT, CDR2 FQNNGV. The CDR3 runs to 14 residues. The CDR3 region is CASSLYASSNGQFL. The CDR3 DNA sequence: TGTGCCAGCAGCCTCTACGCTAGCTCCAATGGGCAGTTCCTC.

This clonotype was observed at least ten times. The chain uses TRBV6-5 and TRBJ2-7; D ambiguous. The CDR3 loop spans 11 amino acids. Germline CDR1 is MNHEY and CDR2 is SVGAGI. Trimming removed 6 bases from V and 12 bases from J, with 15 bases in between. CDR3 DNA: TGTGCCAGCAGAGAAGACTCGTCTTGGTACTTC. Protein product: CASREDSSWYF.

The chain couples TRBV6-5 to TRBJ2-2; no clear D gene. Looked up from germline, CDR1 is MNHEY and CDR2 is SVGAGI. This CDR3 has 12 residues. V was pared by 10 bases and J by 6 bases, with 12 bases between. In nucleotides, the CDR3 is TGTGCCAATAGTTCCCAAGCCGGGGAGCTGTTTTTT. It specifies CANSSQAGELFF.

Turning to this clonotype: The CDR3 end shows no conserved phenylalanine or tryptophan, and so a read error is likely. The chain links TRBV12-3 or TRBV12-4 to TRBJ2-2; 10 bases line up with TRBD2. V lost 7 bases, J lost 2 bases, and 4 bases stayed unmatched. This CDR3 has 15 amino acids. CDR3 bases: TGTGCCAGCAATTGGACTAGCGGAAACACCGGGGAGCTGTTTATT. Amino acids: CASNWTSGNTGELFI.

The rearrangement links TRBV11-2 to TRBJ1-2, with D unclear. Germline CDR1 SGHAT, CDR2 FQNNGV. There are 15 residues in the CDR3. V was trimmed by 11 bases and J by 2 bases, leaving 21 bases between them. The CDR3 protein is CACSLEGAGNYGYTF. CDR3 DNA sequence: TGTGCCTGTAGCTTAGAGGGAGCTGGGAACTATGGCTACACCTTC.

This clonotype was counted many times. The chain carries TRBV4-1 and TRBJ2-7; 7 nucleotides line up with TRBD1. Germline CDR1 and CDR2: MGHRA and YSYEKL. V lost 5 bases, J lost 1 base, and 8 bases stayed unmatched. CDR3 length: 15 amino acids. The CDR3 spells CASSDDREISYEQYF. The CDR3 bases are TGCGCCAGCAGCGATGACAGGGAGATTTCCTACGAGCAGTACTTC.

To note about this clonotype: Relative to the germline gene, one junction end is altered; a read error may explain this. The rearrangement links TRBV11-2 to TRBJ2-7, with 8 nucleotides matching TRBD2. Germline V CDR1 and CDR2: SGHAT, FQNNGV. There are 14 residues in the CDR3. CDR3 sequence (DNA): TGTACCAGCAGCTTAGGGAGCGGGAGTTACGAGCAGTACTTC. Amino acids: CTSSLGSGSYEQYF.

Comments on this clonotype: One end of the junction does not line up with germline, which may come from a read error. The J gene is TRBJ2-6, the V gene TRBV20-1, with D perhaps assigned TRBD1 or TRBD2 (5 bases each). From germline, CDR1 is DFQATT and CDR2 SNEGSKA (reference sequence). This CDR3 is built from 14 residues. Here the CDR3 reads CSVSTRDGANVPTF. Here the CDR3 DNA reads TGCAGTGTTAGTACCCGGGATGGGGCCAACGTCCCGACTTTC.